This T cell receptor beta chain was found in a study of beta chain features in type 1 diabetes. Overall study context: Healthy donors and patients showed comparable age, gender and cell yields.

Study results and limitations: In type 1 diabetes patients, VDJ junctions had fewer insertions; deletions at these junctions were more frequent.

The CDR3 runs to 14 residues. V dropped 5 bases and J dropped 4 bases, with 15 bases sitting between them. CDR1 MNHNY and CDR2 SVGAGI come from the germline V gene (reference sequence). Sorting based on CD45RO/CCR7/CD25/CD127/CD95/CD27 separated CD4+ naive, central memory, regulatory and stem cell-like memory cells. TCRB transcripts that were expressed got sequenced, as all of the isolated RNA had been reverse transcribed. The protocol was immunoSEQ multiplex PCR, while the TCRdb copy is restricted to in-frame clones and leaves out a portion. The sample includes under 950,000 clones, about a sixth of them seen just once. Concerning this clone: Its antigen is currently unknown.

The V and J genes are TRBV6-6 and TRBJ2-7; D tentatively reads TRBD1 or TRBD2 (6 bases each). Sequenced: naive CD4+ T cells from blood. This receptor was taken from a woman between 18 and 29 years old in good health. The CDR3 nucleotides read TGTGCCAGCAGTCAGTATAAGGGGGGTTACGAGCAGTACTTC. Its translation is CASSQYKGGYEQYF.